The entry below gives a single TCR beta chain sequence along with its context. Its antigen is unidentified. The length of the CDR3 is 14 residues. J gave up 0 bases and V 2 bases, and 0 bases lay outside the gene matches. From germline, CDR1 is SGDLS and CDR2 YYNGEE. This sample is drawn from a study of T cell responses to AZD1222 COVID-19 vaccine. Study-wide findings and caveats: Spike-wide vaccine-associated CD4 TCRs dominated at 160-218 and 743-854. At study baseline, merely five or six AZD1222 recipients were seropositive. Nearly half of the spike-specific TCRs reportedly recognize variant regions that carry no mutations. Clonal diversity was possibly underestimated, and white British individuals and females predominated among donors.

Sequencing was performed with immunoSEQ multiplex PCR; in TCRdb, only in-frame clones are kept and a portion is missing. The data show 120,000 to 150,000 clones, more than 85% seen once. This TCR derives from an adult in good health. The material sequenced was peripheral blood, taken on day 0 of AZD1222 vaccination. The chain employs TRBV9 and TRBJ2-7; 9 bases agree with TRBD1. CDR3 region: CASSVDRGSYEQYF. The CDR3 region has the DNA TGTGCCAGCAGCGTGGACAGGGGCTCCTACGAGCAGTACTTC.